These T cell receptor beta chains were read from a single sample in a study of T cells in Graves' hyperthyroidism and ophthalmopathy. Using its own MiXCR run on the multiplex PCR reads, TCRdb lists one record per CDR3 protein. The sample has under 350,000 distinct CDR3 sequences, roughly a fifth seen once. Sequencing was carried out using blood. These receptors all come from a woman between 50 and 59 years old with Graves' hyperthyroidism. Each CDR3 is given with its conserved first and last residue.

v_gene: TRBV28; j_gene: TRBJ1-2; len: 16; CDR3aa: CASSPYRGTVNYGYTF
v_gene: TRBV7-6; j_gene: TRBJ1-1; len: 13; CDR3aa: CASSLVATTEAFF
v_gene: TRBV28; j_gene: TRBJ1-5; len: 19; CDR3aa: CASSSPVQARIADNQPQHF
v_gene: TRBV6-1; j_gene: TRBJ1-5; len: 15; CDR3aa: CASRGQGRHNQPQHF
v_gene: TRBV7-9; j_gene: TRBJ2-1; len: 16; CDR3aa: CASSGAVTSGSYEQFF
v_gene: TRBV20-1; j_gene: TRBJ1-6; len: 14; CDR3aa: CSARGNSNNSPLHF
v_gene: TRBV12-3/TRBV12-4; j_gene: TRBJ1-2; len: 15; CDR3aa: CASTQEGPLAYGYTF
v_gene: TRBV12-3/TRBV12-4; j_gene: TRBJ2-5; len: 15; CDR3aa: CASSLVGRGRETQYF
v_gene: TRBV7-9; j_gene: TRBJ2-1; len: 14; CDR3aa: CASNLGEGENEQFF
v_gene: TRBV2; j_gene: TRBJ2-3; len: 17; CDR3aa: CASSPRGARRPRDTQYF
v_gene: TRBV30; j_gene: TRBJ2-1; len: 14; CDR3aa: CAWKWESSYNEQFF
v_gene: TRBV4-2; j_gene: TRBJ1-5; len: 13; CDR3aa: CASSPGGSQPQHF
v_gene: TRBV6-2/TRBV6-3; j_gene: TRBJ2-3; len: 15; CDR3aa: CASTVGRLYTDTQYF
v_gene: TRBV12-3/TRBV12-4; j_gene: TRBJ2-7; len: 14; CDR3aa: CASSLALAIPEQYF
v_gene: TRBV10-3; j_gene: TRBJ2-1; len: 15; CDR3aa: CAIIPRQGGDNEQFF
v_gene: TRBV3-1; j_gene: TRBJ2-7; len: 16; CDR3aa: CASSLRGLAGSYEQYF
v_gene: TRBV2; j_gene: TRBJ1-4; len: 13; CDR3aa: CASKGVLGEKLFF
v_gene: TRBV9; j_gene: TRBJ1-5; len: 15; CDR3aa: CASSVGANSNQPQHF
v_gene: TRBV13; j_gene: TRBJ2-1; len: 17; CDR3aa: CASSKGTSVSSYNEQFF
v_gene: TRBV6-1; j_gene: TRBJ2-7; len: 14; CDR3aa: CASRILAGDYEQYF
v_gene: TRBV6-1; j_gene: TRBJ1-2; len: 14; CDR3aa: CASSEGGGLYGYTF
v_gene: TRBV12-3/TRBV12-4; j_gene: TRBJ2-4; len: 16; CDR3aa: CASSWDGPLAKNIQYF
v_gene: TRBV28; j_gene: TRBJ2-6; len: 16; CDR3aa: CASSLPPGSGANVLTF
v_gene: TRBV20-1; j_gene: TRBJ1-1; len: 15; CDR3aa: CSASERGLGVTEAFF
v_gene: TRBV6-5; j_gene: TRBJ2-5; len: 18; CDR3aa: CASSSSGLAGGRKETQYF
v_gene: TRBV7-8; j_gene: TRBJ2-1; len: 16; CDR3aa: CASTIRAGTYSNEQFF
v_gene: TRBV27; j_gene: TRBJ2-2; len: 15; CDR3aa: CASSWQGPNTGELFF
v_gene: TRBV28; j_gene: TRBJ2-5; len: 12; CDR3aa: CASREVQETQYF
v_gene: TRBV6-6; j_gene: TRBJ2-3; len: 15; CDR3aa: CASSYGGRRTDTQYF
v_gene: TRBV20-1; j_gene: TRBJ2-4; len: 19; CDR3aa: CSATTGLAGGGGAVNIQYF
v_gene: TRBV10-3; j_gene: TRBJ2-5; len: 15; CDR3aa: CAIATGTGAQETQYF
v_gene: TRBV6-1; j_gene: TRBJ1-3; len: 15; CDR3aa: CASRLGQSFGNTIYF
v_gene: TRBV6-1; j_gene: TRBJ1-6; len: 13; CDR3aa: CASSGSGGSPLHF
v_gene: TRBV20-1; j_gene: TRBJ2-7; len: 13; CDR3aa: CSVPGHWTYEQYF
v_gene: TRBV3-1; j_gene: TRBJ2-5; len: 15; CDR3aa: CASSQVLGSQETQYF
v_gene: TRBV29-1; j_gene: TRBJ2-3; len: 14; CDR3aa: CSVASVAATDTQYF
v_gene: TRBV5-1; j_gene: TRBJ2-3; len: 15; CDR3aa: CASSLMEVGTDTQYF
v_gene: TRBV3-1; j_gene: TRBJ2-1; len: 15; CDR3aa: CASSQGLAPYNEQFF
v_gene: TRBV30; j_gene: TRBJ2-3; len: 14; CDR3aa: CAWIGQGAGDTQYF
v_gene: TRBV12-3/TRBV12-4; j_gene: TRBJ2-1; len: 15; CDR3aa: CASRETGTTKKEQFF
v_gene: TRBV7-9; j_gene: TRBJ2-1; len: 15; CDR3aa: CASSSLPKLTHEQFF
v_gene: TRBV6-2/TRBV6-3; j_gene: TRBJ2-5; len: 12; CDR3aa: CATREYQETQYF
v_gene: TRBV3-1; j_gene: TRBJ2-3; len: 17; CDR3aa: CASSQLTIRGFTDTQYF
v_gene: TRBV20-1; j_gene: TRBJ2-5; len: 14; CDR3aa: CSARDPSGAETQYF
v_gene: TRBV7-2; j_gene: TRBJ2-5; len: 11; CDR3aa: CASSFAETQYF
v_gene: TRBV7-6; j_gene: TRBJ1-1; len: 14; CDR3aa: CASSLAGGSTEAFF
v_gene: TRBV5-1; j_gene: TRBJ2-3; len: 15; CDR3aa: CASSEAGSRTDTQYF
v_gene: TRBV6-2/TRBV6-3; j_gene: TRBJ2-5; len: 15; CDR3aa: CASSPSLFLQETQYF
v_gene: TRBV7-2; j_gene: TRBJ1-3; len: 16; CDR3aa: CASSWGQGALGNTIYF
v_gene: TRBV4-1; j_gene: TRBJ1-2; len: 15; CDR3aa: CASSQEGDVGYGYTF
v_gene: TRBV7-2; j_gene: TRBJ2-3; len: 16; CDR3aa: CASSLWGTGSTDTQYF
v_gene: TRBV6-1; j_gene: TRBJ1-5; len: 15; CDR3aa: CASSERDRGHQPQHF
v_gene: TRBV10-3; j_gene: TRBJ2-7; len: 14; CDR3aa: CAISYQAGGYEQYF
v_gene: TRBV5-1; j_gene: TRBJ2-3; len: 15; CDR3aa: CANSLTGQGADTQYF
v_gene: TRBV12-3/TRBV12-4; j_gene: TRBJ1-2; len: 16; CDR3aa: CASSLGRRDPNYGYTF